These T cell receptor beta chains were read from a single sample in a study of CD8+ T cells in alopecia areata. Produced via immunoSEQ multiplex PCR; TCRdb's table is partial and in-frame only. The repertoire includes approximately 160,000 clones, around three fifths of them detected once, and 12% to 15% sits in the top ten. This specimen consisted of CD4+ T cells sorted from blood, obtained at week 24, from a patient treated with tofacitinib. These receptors all come from a human donor with alopecia areata. The CDR3 runs from the conserved cysteine through the conserved F or W. Fields, in order: J gene, V gene, clone size, D gene, CDR3 DNA, CDR3 protein. A D gene is named only where the DNA matches it firmly. The size field is filled for only some rows; it gives once, few, many or a size class.

j_gene: TRBJ2-2; v_gene: TRBV19; abundance: .; d_gene: TRBD1; CDR3nt: TGTGCCAGTAGTCAGAACAGGGGTGACACCGGGGAGCTGTTTTTT; CDR3aa: CASSQNRGDTGELFF
j_gene: TRBJ1-5; v_gene: TRBV6-6; abundance: many; d_gene: TRBD1; CDR3nt: TGTGCCACCCTAACGGACAGGGTACCCAATCAGCCCCAGCATTTT; CDR3aa: CATLTDRVPNQPQHF
j_gene: TRBJ2-4; v_gene: TRBV11-2; abundance: .; d_gene: .; CDR3nt: TGTGCCAGCAGCTTAGCGGGGGGCCGAAACATTCAGTACTTC; CDR3aa: CASSLAGGRNIQYF
j_gene: TRBJ1-1; v_gene: TRBV7-8; abundance: .; d_gene: TRBD1; CDR3nt: TGTGCCAGCAGCCGCCGGGAGGGGGCGAACACTGAAGCTTTCTTT; CDR3aa: CASSRREGANTEAFF
j_gene: TRBJ1-1; v_gene: TRBV9; abundance: .; d_gene: .; CDR3nt: TGTGCCAGCAGCACCCTCAGGGGAGGCACTGAAGCTTTCTTT; CDR3aa: CASSTLRGGTEAFF
j_gene: TRBJ2-7; v_gene: TRBV5-1; abundance: .; d_gene: .; CDR3nt: TGCGCCAGCAGCTATAGGGTTAGCGACGAGCAGTACTTC; CDR3aa: CASSYRVSDEQYF
j_gene: TRBJ2-7; v_gene: TRBV10-3; abundance: few; d_gene: TRBD2; CDR3nt: TGTGCCATCAGTGAGTCTAGCGGGGGACCCTACGAGCAGTACTTC; CDR3aa: CAISESSGGPYEQYF
j_gene: TRBJ2-3; v_gene: TRBV29-1; abundance: once; d_gene: .; CDR3nt: TGCAGCGCGGACGCTGGTAGCACAGATACGCAGTATTTT; CDR3aa: CSADAGSTDTQYF
j_gene: TRBJ1-1; v_gene: TRBV28; abundance: .; d_gene: .; CDR3nt: TGTGCCAGCACCTTACAGGGTGGGAACACTGAAGCTTTCTTT; CDR3aa: CASTLQGGNTEAFF
j_gene: TRBJ2-2; v_gene: TRBV7-9; abundance: .; d_gene: .; CDR3nt: TGTGCCAGCAGAGGCTCCGGGACATCGAACACCGGGGAGCTGTTTTTT; CDR3aa: CASRGSGTSNTGELFF
j_gene: TRBJ1-1; v_gene: TRBV6-5; abundance: .; d_gene: .; CDR3nt: TGTGCCAGCAGTTATCCGTCAGGGGTCGGGAAAACTGAAGCTTTCTTT; CDR3aa: CASSYPSGVGKTEAFF
j_gene: TRBJ2-5; v_gene: TRBV29-1; abundance: .; d_gene: TRBD2; CDR3nt: TGCAGCGGGTTCGCGCGGGGGGGCCCGGAGACCCAGTACTTC; CDR3aa: CSGFARGGPETQYF
j_gene: TRBJ2-7; v_gene: TRBV11-2; abundance: many; d_gene: TRBD1; CDR3nt: TGTGCCAGCAGCTTGGGACAGGGGCCCTCCTACGAGCAGTACTTC; CDR3aa: CASSLGQGPSYEQYF
j_gene: TRBJ2-3; v_gene: TRBV30; abundance: .; d_gene: .; CDR3nt: TGTGCCTGGATCGCGGCACAGTACCTCACAGATACGCAGTATTTT; CDR3aa: CAWIAAQYLTDTQYF
j_gene: TRBJ1-1; v_gene: TRBV5-6; abundance: .; d_gene: .; CDR3nt: TGTGCCAGCAGCTTGCAGGGTCGGACTGAAGCTTTCTTT; CDR3aa: CASSLQGRTEAFF
j_gene: TRBJ1-5; v_gene: TRBV30; abundance: .; d_gene: .; CDR3nt: TGTGCCTGGAGTGGGACAGCATTGAATCAGCCCCAGCATTTT; CDR3aa: CAWSGTALNQPQHF
j_gene: TRBJ1-5; v_gene: TRBV15; abundance: once; d_gene: .; CDR3nt: TGTGCCACCAGCTCGGTCCTCCTCAATCAGCCCCAGCATTTT; CDR3aa: CATSSVLLNQPQHF
j_gene: TRBJ1-2; v_gene: TRBV25-1; abundance: .; d_gene: .; CDR3nt: TGTGCCAGCAGTATGTCAGGGCCACTATCTGGCTACACCTTC; CDR3aa: CASSMSGPLSGYTF
j_gene: TRBJ1-6; v_gene: TRBV30; abundance: .; d_gene: .; CDR3nt: TGTGCCTGGAGTGTAGGCGGCACCGGGTACTTT; CDR3aa: CAWSVGGTGYF
j_gene: TRBJ2-1; v_gene: TRBV29-1; abundance: once; d_gene: .; CDR3nt: TGCAGCGTTCAGGTCATCGGGGCCTACAATGAGCAGTTCTTC; CDR3aa: CSVQVIGAYNEQFF
j_gene: TRBJ2-1; v_gene: TRBV30; abundance: .; d_gene: TRBD2; CDR3nt: TGTGCCTGGACCCCTAGTAGCGTCGCCCAGCGGGGATCGAATGAGCAGTTCTTC; CDR3aa: CAWTPSSVAQRGSNEQFF
j_gene: TRBJ2-2; v_gene: TRBV4-2; abundance: .; d_gene: TRBD1; CDR3nt: TGTGCCAGCAGCCAAGAGGCCGCCCAGGGGGCAGGGGAGCTGTTTTTT; CDR3aa: CASSQEAAQGAGELFF
j_gene: TRBJ2-3; v_gene: TRBV2; abundance: .; d_gene: TRBD1; CDR3nt: TGTGCCAGCAGCTTCGGACAGGGGGCAATAGATACGCAGTATTTT; CDR3aa: CASSFGQGAIDTQYF
j_gene: TRBJ2-3; v_gene: TRBV28; abundance: .; d_gene: TRBD2; CDR3nt: TGTGCCAGCAGGTTGACTAGCTTAGATACGCAGTATTTT; CDR3aa: CASRLTSLDTQYF
j_gene: TRBJ2-7; v_gene: TRBV29-1; abundance: .; d_gene: .; CDR3nt: TGCAGCGTAGGGATGCCGGGACGGACTACTCTCTACGAGCAGTACTTC; CDR3aa: CSVGMPGRTTLYEQYF
j_gene: TRBJ1-1; v_gene: TRBV30; abundance: .; d_gene: .; CDR3nt: TGTGCCTGGAGTCGGGGGAAAAACACTGAAGCTTTCTTT; CDR3aa: CAWSRGKNTEAFF
j_gene: TRBJ1-1; v_gene: TRBV30; abundance: .; d_gene: .; CDR3nt: TGTGCCTGGAGTGTACCGGGGACACCTAACACTGAAGCTTTCTTT; CDR3aa: CAWSVPGTPNTEAFF
j_gene: TRBJ2-1; v_gene: TRBV4-1; abundance: many; d_gene: TRBD2; CDR3nt: TGTGCCAGCAGCCCAATAGGCGGGGGGATTGACAATGAGCAGTTCTTC; CDR3aa: CASSPIGGGIDNEQFF
j_gene: TRBJ1-2; v_gene: TRBV4-2; abundance: few; d_gene: .; CDR3nt: TGTGCCAGCAGCCAAGGGCGGGATGGCTACACCTTC; CDR3aa: CASSQGRDGYTF
j_gene: TRBJ2-3; v_gene: TRBV29-1; abundance: .; d_gene: TRBD2; CDR3nt: TGCAGTCTTAGACTAGCGGGGGGTCGTACGCAGTATTTT; CDR3aa: CSLRLAGGRTQYF
j_gene: TRBJ2-5; v_gene: TRBV7-9; abundance: .; d_gene: .; CDR3nt: TGTGCCAGCAGCTACGGAGAGACCCAGTACTTC; CDR3aa: CASSYGETQYF
j_gene: TRBJ1-1; v_gene: TRBV20-1; abundance: .; d_gene: .; CDR3nt: TGCAGTGCACTAGGCCTCACTGAAGCTTTCTTT; CDR3aa: CSALGLTEAFF
j_gene: TRBJ2-2; v_gene: TRBV2; abundance: .; d_gene: TRBD1; CDR3nt: TGTGCCAGACAAAGGACAGGGAACACCGGGGAGCTGTTTTTT; CDR3aa: CARQRTGNTGELFF
j_gene: TRBJ2-1; v_gene: TRBV4-2; abundance: .; d_gene: TRBD2; CDR3nt: TGTGCCAGCAGCAAAAACCAGCGGGGGGGCCGAGGCGATGAGCAGTTCTTC; CDR3aa: CASSKNQRGGRGDEQFF
j_gene: TRBJ1-1; v_gene: TRBV2; abundance: .; d_gene: .; CDR3nt: TGTGCCAGCAGCCGGGATACGAACACTGAAGCTTTCTTT; CDR3aa: CASSRDTNTEAFF
j_gene: TRBJ2-1; v_gene: TRBV30; abundance: .; d_gene: TRBD1; CDR3nt: TGTGCCTGGAGTGTCCTTGGGACAGGGGCGTACAATGAGCAGTTCTTC; CDR3aa: CAWSVLGTGAYNEQFF
j_gene: TRBJ2-7; v_gene: TRBV7-9; abundance: .; d_gene: TRBD1; CDR3nt: TGTGCCAGCAGATCCGGACAGGGAGCCACCTACGAGCAGTACTTC; CDR3aa: CASRSGQGATYEQYF
j_gene: TRBJ2-5; v_gene: TRBV2; abundance: .; d_gene: TRBD2; CDR3nt: TGTGCCAGCAACCAACTAGCGGGGGTATCAGAGACCCAGTACTTC; CDR3aa: CASNQLAGVSETQYF
j_gene: TRBJ2-7; v_gene: TRBV7-8; abundance: .; d_gene: .; CDR3nt: TGTGCCAGCAGCTTAGACTCCGCGTCGGTGGGGCAGTACTTC; CDR3aa: CASSLDSASVGQYF
j_gene: TRBJ2-5; v_gene: TRBV29-1; abundance: .; d_gene: .; CDR3nt: TGCAGCGGTACCCGGGGGAATCAAGAGACCCAGTACTTC; CDR3aa: CSGTRGNQETQYF